This section outlines one TCR beta chain sequence together with its context. It lacks a known antigen. Base qualities are not at hand, and no much larger clone is one base apart. The data originate from a study of a mutant IDH1 vaccine in newly diagnosed glioma (dated by TCRdb to 2020 to 2022). About the full investigation: Across visits V03 through V10, patients got a total of eight vaccinations, given in weeks 1, 3, 5, 7, 11, 15, 19 and 23. Peripheral blood was collected at six visits: V03 (baseline), V05, V07, V10, V12 and V13. In the chemotherapy-containing groups, vaccination started alongside temozolomide cycles, whereas in patients who had radiotherapy alone it started 4-6 weeks after radiotherapy. Before enrollment, most patients had been given radiochemotherapy with temozolomide as standard therapy, while the rest had received either radiotherapy alone or temozolomide alone. Longitudinal TCRB deep sequencing was done for some 25 treated patients, wherever samples were available for exploratory analyses. Of the roughly 32 treated patients, approximately 62% were male and 37.5% were female, and a mean age of around 40 years was recorded. Summary of the overall study and its limitations: PBMC samples for TCRB deep sequencing were selected based on availability. Pseudoprogression appeared unrelated to alterations in the top peripheral T cell clonotypes detected by TCRB sequencing. Vaccine-induced immune responses across multiple MHC alleles were detected in 80% to 95% of patients. It was noted by the authors that analyses of patient blood samples could not be reproduced owing to sample limitations.

Library preparation used the immunoSEQ multiplex PCR assay. Rearranged TCR beta chain sequences were amplified with the hsTCRB Kit following the manufacturer's protocol. Sequencing of TCRB libraries was carried out on an Illumina MiSeq. For the original study's pipeline: Demultiplexing, trimming and gene mapping were performed with the kit vendor's proprietary platform. Sourced from immuneACCESS, this table was stored by TCRdb with only in-frame sequences that have V and J called. A share of the clones is absent; for the studies checked, an unresolved V gene accounts for under half, and the remainder has no known explanation. Clonal size and the V and J genes are those of that table, whereas D and trimming came from the DNA. For this sample the table gives 40,000 or so clones, of which about four fifths were detected only once. 2% to 2.5% of the sample lies in the top ten. The CDR3 holds 19 amino acids from the cysteine to the phenylalanine. Of all the DNA, just the CDR3 is kept, 57 bases in frame from base 1.

In the paper's terms, the time point label means: week 11, during vaccination. Each vaccine dose, consisting of 300 ug of a 20-mer mutant IDH1 peptide in Montanide, was administered subcutaneously with topical imiquimod. All donors had newly diagnosed IDH1-mutant astrocytomas of WHO grade 3 or 4 that showed loss of nuclear ATRX. The samples were drawn from NOA16, a multicentre, single-arm, open-label phase I trial in Germany that tested a mutant IDH1 peptide vaccine in humans for the first time. Genomic DNA for TCRB sequencing was extracted from EDTA blood using the DNeasy Blood and Tissue Kit. This receptor was taken from a man aged 35 to 55 with glioma. Sequences were derived from PBMCs, sampled from a glioma patient whose treatment included an IDH1 peptide vaccine. The chain is encoded by TRBV21-1 joined to TRBJ2-2; TRBD1 is the table's D call and was not checked against the DNA. TRBV21-1 is tagged as a pseudogene. In nucleotide form, the sequence is TGTGCCAGCAGCAAAGCAGGGGGCTACCTTAACGGACGCACCGGGGAGCTGTTTTTT. Its product reads: CASSKAGGYLNGRTGELFF.